This is a list of T cell receptor beta chains from one sample in a study of T cell responses to AZD1222 COVID-19 vaccine. Produced via immunoSEQ multiplex PCR; TCRdb's table is partial and in-frame only. The sample lists about 150,000 clones; more than 90% were seen once. The source material was peripheral blood, sampled on day 0 of AZD1222 vaccination. These receptors all come from an adult in good health. The CDR3 runs from the conserved cysteine through the conserved F or W. A D gene is named only where the DNA matches it firmly. Clone size is given for some rows only: seen once, a few or many times, or a class if the clone is expanded.

TRBJ2-1 TRBV2 . . CASSDPSGGYNEQFF TGTGCCAGCAGTGATCCTTCAGGAGGTTACAATGAGCAGTTCTTC
TRBJ1-4 TRBV27 . TRBD1 CASSSPQGISEKLFF TGTGCCAGCAGTTCCCCACAGGGGATCAGTGAAAAACTGTTTTTT
TRBJ1-5 TRBV19 . . CASSTKGTSRALTNQPQHF TGTGCCAGTAGTACCAAAGGGACTTCCCGGGCCCTTACCAATCAGCCCCAGCATTTT
TRBJ1-6 TRBV6-5 . . CASSYGIGEGPLHF TGTGCCAGCAGTTATGGGATAGGGGAGGGTCCCCTCCACTTT
TRBJ1-5 TRBV9 few . CASSVGGREGNQPQHF TGTGCCAGCAGCGTAGGGGGCAGGGAGGGGAACCAGCCCCAGCATTTT
TRBJ2-1 TRBV5-6 . . CASSPSRDLRSYNEQFF TGTGCCAGCAGCCCGAGTAGGGATCTCAGGTCCTACAATGAGCAGTTCTTC
TRBJ2-7 TRBV10-3 few TRBD2 CAISEYEREALGEQYF TGTGCCATCAGTGAGTATGAGCGGGAGGCCCTAGGCGAGCAGTACTTC
TRBJ1-5 TRBV6-5 . . CASRNSGSRGQPQHF TGTGCCAGCAGGAACTCGGGGAGCCGGGGTCAGCCCCAGCATTTT
TRBJ2-7 TRBV29-1 . . CSVRRDGPEQYF TGCAGCGTTCGACGGGATGGCCCCGAGCAGTACTTC
TRBJ2-1 TRBV28 . TRBD2 CASSLGLAGGPRSYNEQFF TGTGCCAGCAGTTTAGGACTAGCGGGGGGGCCAAGATCCTACAATGAGCAGTTCTTC
TRBJ1-2 TRBV5-1 . . CASSLRIDSLYGYTF TGCGCCAGCAGCTTACGAATCGACAGCCTCTATGGCTACACCTTC
TRBJ1-1 TRBV13 . . CASRAPSGRGEAFF TGTGCCAGCAGAGCCCCATCAGGGCGCGGTGAAGCTTTCTTT
TRBJ2-1 TRBV28 . TRBD2 CASSLYGTSGRNEQFF TGTGCCAGCAGTTTATATGGGACTAGCGGGAGGAATGAGCAGTTCTTC
TRBJ1-5 TRBV2 . . CASSAREVLSQPQHF TGTGCCAGCAGTGCAAGGGAAGTCCTTTCTCAGCCCCAGCATTTT
TRBJ1-2 TRBV5-1 . . CASSLGAGGLDYGYTF TGCGCCAGCAGCTTGGGCGCGGGGGGCCTGGACTATGGCTACACCTTC
TRBJ2-5 TRBV9 . TRBD2 CASSAVAGARETQYF TGTGCCAGCAGCGCAGTAGCGGGGGCCAGGGAGACCCAGTACTTC
TRBJ1-3 TRBV6-1 . . CASSEAGTHSGNTIYF TGTGCCAGCAGTGAAGCCGGGACGCACTCTGGAAACACCATATATTTT
TRBJ1-1 TRBV30 once . CAWDRINTEAFF TGTGCCTGGGACAGGATTAACACTGAAGCTTTCTTT
TRBJ2-2 TRBV27 few . CASSFNTGELFF TGTGCCAGCAGTTTCAACACCGGGGAGCTGTTTTTT
TRBJ1-4 TRBV20-1 . . CSAATREKLFF TGCAGTGCTGCGACCCGGGAAAAACTGTTTTTT
TRBJ1-2 TRBV9 once . CASSGDPRQKGSVAF TGTGCCAGCAGCGGTGACCCTCGACAGAAGGGGAGCGTCGCCTTC
TRBJ2-1 TRBV11-3 . TRBD2 CASSRGGTSGYNEQFF TGTGCCAGCAGCCGGGGGGGGACTAGCGGGTACAATGAGCAGTTCTTC
TRBJ1-2 TRBV6-5 . . CASRTGLYGYTF TGTGCCAGCAGAACAGGCCTCTATGGCTACACCTTC
TRBJ2-7 TRBV12-3/TRBV12-4 once TRBD1 CASSTHRGHEQYF TGTGCCAGCAGTACACACAGGGGGCACGAGCAGTACTTC
TRBJ1-6 TRBV7-8 medium-sized . CASSPKGEKTYNSPLHF TGTGCCAGCAGCCCCAAGGGGGAGAAGACCTATAATTCACCCCTCCACTTT
TRBJ1-4 TRBV9 . . CASSVGPSGEKLFF TGTGCCAGCAGCGTAGGACCATCGGGGGAAAAACTGTTTTTT
TRBJ1-2 TRBV20-1 . TRBD1 CSASYRGAYGYTF TGCAGTGCTAGTTACAGGGGCGCCTATGGCTACACCTTC
TRBJ2-5 TRBV11-3 . . CASSLDRETQYF TGTGCCAGCAGCTTAGATCGGGAGACCCAGTACTTC
TRBJ2-1 TRBV4-2 . TRBD2 CASSLIPGLAEYNEQFF TGTGCCAGCAGCCTGATCCCGGGACTAGCGGAGTACAATGAGCAGTTCTTC
TRBJ1-5 TRBV29-1 . . CSVGRDNQPQHF TGCAGCGTTGGTAGGGACAATCAGCCCCAGCATTTT
TRBJ2-5 TRBV4-1 . TRBD2 CASSSRLAGPGQETQYF TGCGCCAGCAGCTCTAGACTAGCGGGGCCGGGGCAAGAGACCCAGTACTTC
TRBJ2-7 TRBV5-4 once TRBD1 CATLKPGQGARAF TGTGCCACCCTTAAACCGGGACAGGGGGCGCGGGCCTTC
TRBJ1-5 TRBV21-1 . . CASSATGVPWDNQPQHF TGTGCCAGCAGCGCGACAGGGGTCCCATGGGACAATCAGCCCCAGCATTTT
TRBJ2-1 TRBV29-1 once TRBD1 CSGSTGTGYFEQFF TGCAGCGGGAGTACCGGGACAGGGTATTTTGAGCAGTTCTTC
TRBJ2-3 TRBV7-3 once . CASSFGPDGTDTQYF TGTGCCAGCAGCTTCGGTCCGGACGGCACAGATACGCAGTATTTT
TRBJ2-1 TRBV27 . TRBD2 CASRGLAGVGINEQFF TGTGCCAGCAGGGGACTAGCGGGAGTCGGGATCAATGAGCAGTTCTTC
TRBJ1-1 TRBV5-1 . . CASSLVRAGNTEAFF TGCGCCAGCAGCTTGGTGAGGGCTGGCAACACTGAAGCTTTCTTT
TRBJ2-1 TRBV24-1 . TRBD2 CATSDLLATSYNEQFF TGTGCCACCAGTGATTTACTAGCGACCTCCTACAATGAGCAGTTCTTC
TRBJ2-5 TRBV5-1 once TRBD2 CASSQAGGEETQYF TGCGCCAGCAGCCAGGCGGGGGGCGAAGAGACCCAGTACTTC
TRBJ1-2 TRBV9 . TRBD1 CASSADRVLRGYTF TGTGCCAGCAGCGCCGACAGGGTTTTGCGAGGCTACACCTTC
TRBJ2-3 TRBV27 . TRBD2 CASSPGLAGGTDTQYF TGTGCCAGCAGTCCGGGACTAGCGGGGGGGACAGATACGCAGTATTTT
TRBJ1-4 TRBV3-1/TRBV3-2 . . CASSQGGTNEKLFF TGTGCCAGCAGCCAAGGCGGAACTAATGAAAAACTGTTTTTT
TRBJ2-7 TRBV27 . TRBD2 CASTPLGGGAYEQYF TGTGCCAGCACCCCTTTGGGCGGGGGGGCGTACGAGCAGTACTTC
TRBJ1-2 TRBV5-4 . TRBD1 CASSSPTGVYGYTF TGTGCCAGCAGCTCCCCGACAGGGGTCTATGGCTACACCTTC
TRBJ1-2 TRBV5-4 . . CASSLTGYGYTF TGTGCCAGCAGCCTCACAGGGTATGGCTACACCTTC
TRBJ2-3 TRBV7-3 once TRBD1 CASSLGGRGSTDTQYF TGTGCCAGCAGCTTAGGGGGCAGGGGGAGCACAGATACGCAGTATTTT
TRBJ1-2 TRBV19 . TRBD1 CATNTGVYGYTF TGTGCCACAAATACAGGGGTTTATGGCTACACCTTC
TRBJ1-1 TRBV27 . . CASSLSVNTEAFF TGTGCCAGCAGTTTATCGGTGAACACTGAAGCTTTCTTT
TRBJ1-1 TRBV6-5 . . CASSYSGSISTEAFF TGTGCCAGCAGTTACAGTGGTAGTATTAGCACTGAAGCTTTCTTT